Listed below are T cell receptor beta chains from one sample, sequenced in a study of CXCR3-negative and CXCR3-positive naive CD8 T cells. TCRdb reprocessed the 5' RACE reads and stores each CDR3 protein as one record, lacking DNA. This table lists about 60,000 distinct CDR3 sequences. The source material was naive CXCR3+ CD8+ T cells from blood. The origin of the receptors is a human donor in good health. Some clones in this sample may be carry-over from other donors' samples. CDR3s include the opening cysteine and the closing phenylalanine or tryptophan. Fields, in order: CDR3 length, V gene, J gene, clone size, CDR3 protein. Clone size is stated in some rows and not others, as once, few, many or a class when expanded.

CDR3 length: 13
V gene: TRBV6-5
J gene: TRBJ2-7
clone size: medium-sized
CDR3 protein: CASRLRLAQEQYF

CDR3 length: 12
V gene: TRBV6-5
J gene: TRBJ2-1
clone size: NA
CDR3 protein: CASSYQGNEQFF

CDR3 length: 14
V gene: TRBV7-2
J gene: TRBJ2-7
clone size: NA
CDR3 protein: CASTQGGGDYEQYF

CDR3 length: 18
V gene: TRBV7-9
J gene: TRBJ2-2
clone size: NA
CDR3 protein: CASSLPLAGEAVTGELFF

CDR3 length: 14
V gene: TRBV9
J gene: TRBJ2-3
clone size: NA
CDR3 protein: CASSVLGATDRQYF

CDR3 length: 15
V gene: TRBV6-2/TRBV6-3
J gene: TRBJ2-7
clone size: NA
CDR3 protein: CASATGTDFSYEQYF

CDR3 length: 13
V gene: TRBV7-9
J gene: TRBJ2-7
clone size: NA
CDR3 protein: CASSLATSYEQYF

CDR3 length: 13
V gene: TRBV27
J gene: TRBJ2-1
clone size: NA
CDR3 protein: CASSLAGDNEQFF

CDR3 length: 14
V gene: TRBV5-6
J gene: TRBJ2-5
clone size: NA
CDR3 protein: CASSSIREEETQYF

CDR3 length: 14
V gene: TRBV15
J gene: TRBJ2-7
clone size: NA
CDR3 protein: CATKSPAGRDEQYF

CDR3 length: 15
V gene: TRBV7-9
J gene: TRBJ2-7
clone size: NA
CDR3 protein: CASSRTRQGTYEQYF

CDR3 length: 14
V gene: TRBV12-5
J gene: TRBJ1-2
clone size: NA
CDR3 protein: CASGLLSSNYGYTF

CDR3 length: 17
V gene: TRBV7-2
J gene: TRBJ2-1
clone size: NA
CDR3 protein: CASSFPLAGGPGDEQFF

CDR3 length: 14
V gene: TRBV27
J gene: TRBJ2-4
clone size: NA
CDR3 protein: CASSLSGSKNIQYF

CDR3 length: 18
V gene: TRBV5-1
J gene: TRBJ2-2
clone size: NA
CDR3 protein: CASSPQVLPFLVTGELFF

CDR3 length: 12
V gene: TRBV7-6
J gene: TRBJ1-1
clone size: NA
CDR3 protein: CASSLAIGEAFF

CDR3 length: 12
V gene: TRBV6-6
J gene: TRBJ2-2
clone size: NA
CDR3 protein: CASRPWAGELFF